This T cell receptor beta chain comes out of a study of immune evolution from preneoplasia to lung adenocarcinoma. Study context: HLA loss of heterozygosity: under 7.5% AIS, more than 14% MIA, around 35% ADC, none AAH. Whole-study findings and limits: Compared with EGFR-mutant or double wild-type lesions, KRAS-mutant nodules were more clonal. Normal lung had the highest top T cell clone frequencies.

Between the mid-2010s and the late 2010s, patients underwent resection in Japan or China. To note about this clone: Its specificity is not known.

The V end lost 2 bases, the J end lost 1 base, and 8 bases lay between the germline ends. CDR3 length: 14 residues. CDR1 is LNHDA, CDR2 SQIVND, per germline (reference sequence). The protocol was immunoSEQ multiplex PCR, while the TCRdb copy is restricted to in-frame clones and leaves out a portion. The sample contains several thousand clones, around three quarters of which appear only once. Specimen: FFPE minimally invasive lung adenocarcinoma tissue. The sequence was collected from a person aged 70 to 80 with lung adenocarcinoma. The chain carries TRBV19 and TRBJ1-1; D gene ambiguous. This CDR3 is CASSIRVTNTEAFF. DNA of the CDR3: TGTGCCAGTAGTATAAGGGTGACGAACACTGAAGCTTTCTTT.